These 17 T cell receptor beta chains share one sample of origin, sequenced in a study of response to subunit inactivated influenza vaccine. One entry per CDR3 protein results from TCRdb running MiXCR on the RT-PCR reads. The sample holds some 300,000 distinct CDR3 sequences, about 20% seen once. The sequencing used PBMCs from blood, collected about 19 months after vaccination. Receptors were obtained from a man aged 45-69 years who received an inactivated influenza vaccine.

This chain uses TRBV4-1 with TRBJ2-4; unclear D gene. The CDR3 runs 14 residues. Germline loops: CDR1 MGHRA, CDR2 YSYEKL. Trimming removed 3 bases at V and 5 bases at J, with 11 bases between. CDR3 protein: CASSQTNSENIQYF. The CDR3 DNA follows: TGCGCCAGCAGCCAGACCAACAGCGAAAACATTCAGTACTTC.

This clonotype was seen only once. This chain uses TRBV6-1 with TRBJ1-5; D may be TRBD1 (6 bases). Germline CDR1 is MNHNS and CDR2 is SASEGT. The ends were cut back, 2 bases at V and 6 bases at J, with 11 bases in the middle. The length of the CDR3 is 14 residues. The CDR3 loop is CASSENQGSQPQHF. The DNA of the CDR3 is TGTGCCAGCAGTGAAAATCAGGGGAGTCAGCCCCAGCATTTT.

This clonotype came up a few times. This chain joins TRBV6-1 and TRBJ1-1; D might be TRBD1 (5 bases). This CDR3 is built from 15 residues. V was pared by 5 bases and J by 1 base, with 14 bases between. CDR1 and CDR2 (germline): MNHNS, SASEGT. This CDR3 is CASSPIAGGNTEAFF. For the CDR3, the DNA is TGTGCCAGCAGTCCCATTGCGGGGGGGAACACTGAAGCTTTCTTT.

The chain links TRBV6-1 to TRBJ1-2; D is possibly TRBD1 (6 bases). The V gene lost 7 bases and the J gene lost 4 bases, with 10 bases spanning the gap. The V gene's germline CDR1 is MNHNS and CDR2 SASEGT. This CDR3 has 12 amino acids. CDR3 sequence (DNA): TGTGCCAGCATGGACAGAATCTATGGCTACACCTTC. It codes for CASMDRIYGYTF.

This clonotype showed up just a few times. V and J are TRBV7-2 and TRBJ1-2, with D unresolved. The CDR3 has 15 residues. V was shortened by 5 bases and J by 1 base, with 14 bases between the two germline ends. The germline V gene encodes CDR1 SGHTA and CDR2 FQGNSA. The DNA for the CDR3 is TGTGCCAGCAGCCCCCGGAGCCTCGATAACTATGGCTACACCTTC. Protein product: CASSPRSLDNYGYTF.

The chain links TRBV30 to TRBJ1-1; D perhaps matches TRBD1 (5 bases). This CDR3 has 14 amino acids. Trimming left V 5 bases short and J 0 bases short, with 13 bases between. Germline loops: CDR1 GTSNPN, CDR2 SVGIG (reference sequence). The CDR3 region is CAWSWGGLNTEAFF. The CDR3 DNA reads as TGTGCCTGGTCCTGGGGCGGTCTGAACACTGAAGCTTTCTTT.

This clonotype was counted only a few times. CDR3 DNA: TGCGCCAGCAGCCATGCTTTGTTCAGGGGGCCCACTGAAGCTTTCTTT. Translating gives CASSHALFRGPTEAFF. This chain links TRBV4-1 with TRBJ1-1, with 8 bases matching TRBD1. CDR1 is MGHRA and CDR2 is YSYEKL in the germline V gene. The CDR3 contains 16 residues. After removal of 3 bases from V and 4 bases from J, the junction contained 10 bases not matched to a gene.

The chain employs TRBV12-3 or TRBV12-4 and TRBJ2-1, with D tentatively TRBD2 (5 bases). V lost 2 bases, J lost 9 bases, and 11 bases lay in between. CDR3 size: 13 residues. The CDR3 DNA is TGTGCCAGCAGTTTAAGCCGGGATGGTGAGCAGTTCTTC. It codes for CASSLSRDGEQFF.

The rearrangement links TRBV20-1 to TRBJ2-1, with TRBD2 matching 8 bases. Germline lookup yields CDR1 DFQATT and CDR2 SNEGSKA (reference sequence). After removal of 6 bases from V and 10 bases from J, the junction contained 14 bases not matched to a gene. This CDR3 is 14 amino acids long. The DNA for the CDR3 is TGCAGTGCCAACCCCGGGACTAGTATCGTGGAGCAGTTCTTC. It specifies CSANPGTSIVEQFF.

This clonotype came up a few times. The chain links TRBV14 to TRBJ2-7, with D possibly being TRBD1 or TRBD2 (5 bases each). The ends were cut back, 2 bases at V and 0 bases at J, with 14 bases in the middle. The germline CDR1 and CDR2 sequences are SGHDN and FVKESK. This CDR3 comprises 16 residues. CDR3 in amino acids: CASSQNSWGSSYEQYF. CDR3 DNA sequence: TGTGCCAGCAGCCAAAATAGCTGGGGGAGCTCCTACGAGCAGTACTTC.

The sample holds a few counts of this clonotype. The genes are TRBV7-2 and TRBJ1-1; the D gene is possibly TRBD1 (5 bases). Trimming removed 6 bases from V and 1 base from J, with 15 bases in between. This CDR3 region has 15 residues. Germline assignment: CDR1 SGHTA and CDR2 FQGNSA. DNA of the CDR3: TGTGCCAGCAGTCAAGAGGGGAATGCGAACACTGAAGCTTTCTTT. Amino acids: CASSQEGNANTEAFF.

In this sample, this clonotype turned up a few times. V and J are TRBV24-1 and TRBJ2-1; D is uncertain. Germline CDR1 KGHDR, CDR2 SFDVKD. Trimming pared 3 bases from V and 10 bases from J, leaving 9 bases between. The length of the CDR3 is 12 residues. CDR3 sequence: CATSDETREQFF. The CDR3 DNA reads as TGTGCCACCAGTGATGAGACCAGGGAGCAGTTCTTC.

Only a few counts were recorded for this clonotype. The chain employs TRBV20-1 and TRBJ1-3; 9 nucleotides agree with TRBD1. Looked up from germline, CDR1 is DFQATT and CDR2 is SNEGSKA (reference sequence). The CDR3 runs to 17 residues. V trimming: 0 bases; J trimming: 0 bases; junction bases outside the gene matches: 6. The CDR3 nucleotides read TGCAGTGCTAGAGAAGGGACAGGGATCTACTCTGGAAACACCATATATTTT. It is translated as CSAREGTGIYSGNTIYF.

The chain employs TRBV6-2 or TRBV6-3 and TRBJ2-5; D is ambiguous. V was shortened by 7 bases and J by 5 bases, with 14 bases between the two germline ends. The length of the CDR3 is 13 residues. Per germline, CDR1 MNHEY and CDR2 SVGEGT. CDR3 nucleotides: TGTGCCAGCAACCTGTGGGGTCGGGAGACCCAGTACTTC. Translating gives CASNLWGRETQYF.

At least ten counts were recorded for this clonotype. The V gene is TRBV6-2 or TRBV6-3, the J gene TRBJ1-6; D call uncertain. The V gene lost 5 bases and the J gene lost 9 bases, with 11 bases spanning the gap. The CDR3 has 13 residues. Germline CDR1 reads MNHEY; CDR2 reads SVGEGT. The CDR3 DNA reads TGTGCCAGCAGTGGACCAACAATTTCACCCCTCCACTTT. This translates into CASSGPTISPLHF.

The rearrangement joins TRBV7-9 to TRBJ2-1; 15 bases are a match to TRBD2. V shed 11 bases, J shed 4 bases, and the junction held 9 bases outside the gene matches. This CDR3 has 16 residues. Germline V gene lookup returns CDR1 SEHNR and CDR2 FQNEAQ (reference sequence). CDR3 nucleotides: TGTGCCGCCGGGGGGACTAGCGGGAGGTCATACAATGAGCAGTTCTTC. Its translation is CAAGGTSGRSYNEQFF. The variable domain in full, with the rest retrieved from reference TRBV7-9 and TRBJ2-1, is DTGVSQNPRHKITKRGQNVTFRCDPISEHNRLYWYRQTLGQGPEFLTYFQNEAQLEKSRLLSDRFSAERPKGSFSTLEIQRTEQGDSAMYLCAAGGTSGRSYNEQFFGPGTRLTVL.

Worth noting for this clonotype: Just one base apart from a much larger clone, this may be a read error. It is likely a read error, because the conserved phenylalanine at the end of the CDR3 is missing. J is TRBJ1-3 and V is TRBV29-1; D perhaps matches TRBD1 (6 bases). This CDR3 is built from 14 residues. The germline gives CDR1 SQVTM, CDR2 ANQGSEA. Trimming pared 5 bases from V and 4 bases from J, leaving 15 bases between. The CDR3 protein is CSVQTGSGGNTIYS. In nucleotides, the CDR3 is TGCAGCGTTCAAACAGGGTCCGGGGGAAACACCATATATTCT.